The 19 T cell receptor beta chains below all came from one sample that was sequenced in a study of identical twins. Each CDR3 protein gets one entry after TCRdb re-called the 5' RACE reads with MiXCR. The sample carries about 240,000 distinct CDR3 sequences, roughly a tenth recorded once. Sequenced input: memory T cells sorted from blood. Source of these receptors: a man aged 45 to 65 in good health.

The chain is built from TRBV5-1 and TRBJ1-6, with D uncertain. Trimming took off 0 bases at V and 10 bases at J, with 8 bases between the two ends. The CDR3 sequence is 13 residues long. Germline CDR1 reads SGHRS; CDR2 reads YFSETQ. CDR3 sequence: CASSLEKDSPLHF. In nucleotides, the CDR3 is TGCGCCAGCAGCTTGGAAAAGGACTCACCCCTCCACTTT.

The sample holds many counts of this clonotype. The chain has TRBV7-8 and TRBJ2-7, with TRBD2 identical over 8 bases. The junction had 14 bases not matched to a gene; V was cut back by 4 bases and J by 0 bases. Germline CDR1 SGHVS, CDR2 FQNEAQ. The CDR3 totals 18 residues. Here the CDR3 DNA reads TGTGCCAGCAGCTCCCAAAGAGTCGCGGGGGGAAACTCCTACGAGCAGTACTTC. Amino acid sequence: CASSSQRVAGGNSYEQYF.

This clonotype appeared many times. The rearrangement uses TRBV18 and TRBJ1-1, with 9 bases aligning to TRBD1. The germline V gene has CDR1 KGHSH and CDR2 LQKENI. The CDR3 spans 18 residues. V was pared by 3 bases and J by 5 bases, with 16 bases of the junction left unmatched. CDR3 coding DNA: TGTGCCAGCTCACCCATAACGGGACAGGGCGGGATTAGAACTGAAGCTTTCTTT. It translates to CASSPITGQGGIRTEAFF.

This clonotype appeared many times. This chain connects TRBV10-3 to TRBJ2-3; 8 positions match TRBD2. Looked up from germline, CDR1 is ENHRY and CDR2 is SYGVKD. This CDR3 has 15 amino acids. The V and J ends lost 6 bases and 4 bases, in that order; junction bases with no gene match: 9. CDR3 residues: CAISPPGGAADTQYF. CDR3 DNA: TGTGCCATCAGCCCCCCCGGGGGGGCGGCAGATACGCAGTATTTT.

Many counts were recorded for this clonotype. The V and J genes are TRBV20-1 and TRBJ2-5, with 7 bases identical to TRBD2. The CDR3 loop spans 15 amino acids. Trimming cost V 0 bases and J 2 bases; bases outside gene matches: 6. Germline CDR1 reads DFQATT; CDR2 reads SNEGSKA (reference sequence). CDR3 sequence (DNA): TGCAGTGCTAGAGACGTAGCGGGCATACAAGAGACCCAGTACTTC. This sequence encodes CSARDVAGIQETQYF.

This clonotype was counted between two and nine times. This sequence joins TRBV7-6 and TRBJ2-5; 7 bases are shared with TRBD1. Per the germline V gene, CDR1 is SGHVS and CDR2 is FNYEAQ. The ends lost 5 bases at V and 1 base at J; junction bases unmatched: 7. CDR3 size: 15 residues. The CDR3 loop is CASSRNRGLQETQYF. The CDR3 coding sequence is TGTGCCAGCAGCCGAAACAGGGGCCTCCAAGAGACCCAGTACTTC. The full variable domain, completed using reference TRBV7-6 and TRBJ2-5, is GAGVSQSPRYKVTKRGQDVALRCDPISGHVSLYWYRQALGQGPEFLTYFNYEAQQDKSGLPNDRFSAERPEGSISTLTIQRTEQRDSAMYRCASSRNRGLQETQYFGPGTRLLVL.

This chain connects TRBV7-8 to TRBJ2-7, with 7 nucleotides matching TRBD1. Unmatched junction bases numbered 8, after V lost 2 bases and J lost 7 bases. This CDR3 spans 14 amino acids. CDR1 SGHVS and CDR2 FQNEAQ come from the germline V gene. This CDR3 is CASSLNRGPWEQYF. CDR3 coding DNA: TGTGCCAGCAGCTTAAACAGGGGTCCGTGGGAGCAGTACTTC. The entire variable domain, with the rest obtained from reference TRBV7-8 and TRBJ2-7, is as follows: GAGVSQSPRYKVAKRGQDVALRCDPISGHVSLFWYQQALGQGPEFLTYFQNEAQLDKSGLPSDRFFAERPEGSVSTLKIQRTQQEDSAVYLCASSLNRGPWEQYFGPGTRLTVT.

This clonotype showed up many times. The chain links TRBV2 to TRBJ2-1, with 12 bases identical to TRBD2. V lost 5 bases to trimming and J lost 9 bases; unmatched junction nucleotides: 5. Germline assignment: CDR1 SNHLY and CDR2 FYNNEI. The CDR3 runs 14 residues. The CDR3 sequence: CASSRLAGGGEQFF. Here the CDR3 DNA reads TGTGCCAGCAGTCGCCTAGCGGGAGGGGGTGAGCAGTTCTTC.

This clonotype was observed a handful of times. V is TRBV7-6 and J is TRBJ2-5, with 8 bases matching TRBD1. With V trimmed by 6 bases and J by 0 bases, 3 bases remained unmatched. Looked up from germline, CDR1 is SGHVS and CDR2 is FNYEAQ. The CDR3 runs 14 residues. Written as DNA, the CDR3 is TGTGCCAGCAGGCTGACAGGGGACCAAGAGACCCAGTACTTC. Translated: CASRLTGDQETQYF.

This clonotype was observed at least ten times. V is TRBV20-1 and J is TRBJ1-5; tentatively, D is TRBD1 (6 bases). The V gene's germline CDR1 is DFQATT and CDR2 SNEGSKA (reference sequence). Trimming left V 2 bases short and J 7 bases short, with 9 bases between. This CDR3 is 12 amino acids long. The CDR3 DNA reads TGCAGTGCTAGAAAGGGGGGGCAGCCCCAGCATTTT. Encoded protein: CSARKGGQPQHF.

At least ten counts were recorded for this clonotype. The V gene is TRBV20-1, the J gene TRBJ2-7; 10 positions agree with TRBD2. Germline V CDR1 and CDR2: DFQATT, SNEGSKA (reference sequence). Unmatched junction bases numbered 7, after V lost 5 bases and J lost 3 bases. The CDR3 runs to 14 residues. DNA for the CDR3: TGCAGTGCTCGTTGGACTAGCGGTGGCTACGAGCAGTACTTC. It yields the protein CSARWTSGGYEQYF.

This clonotype was seen at least ten times. This chain joins TRBV18 and TRBJ2-5, with unresolved D. There are 12 residues in the CDR3. Germline CDR1 KGHSH, CDR2 LQKENI. V gave up 4 bases and J gave up 2 bases, with 5 bases separating them. The CDR3 here is CASSRQQETQYF. CDR3 in DNA: TGTGCCAGCTCACGGCAGCAAGAGACCCAGTACTTC.

The chain recombines TRBV10-3 with TRBJ2-5; tentative D call: TRBD2 (5 bases). V gave up 3 bases and J gave up 3 bases, with 20 bases separating them. The CDR3 is 17 amino acids. The V gene's germline CDR1 is ENHRY and CDR2 SYGVKD. DNA for the CDR3: TGTGCCATCAGTGAAGGAGGCAGAGGCAGTGGGAAAGAGACCCAGTACTTC. Protein product: CAISEGGRGSGKETQYF.

Only a few counts were recorded for this clonotype. This chain links TRBV20-1 with TRBJ2-7; D perhaps matches TRBD2 (6 bases). The CDR3 is 13 residues long. Trimming took off 0 bases at V and 6 bases at J, with 12 bases between the two ends. Germline CDR1 DFQATT, CDR2 SNEGSKA (reference sequence). The CDR3 loop reads CSARELADGEQYF. For the CDR3, the DNA is TGCAGTGCTAGAGAACTAGCCGACGGCGAGCAGTACTTC.

This clonotype came up many times. The chain has TRBV29-1 and TRBJ2-1; the match to TRBD2 covers 9 bases. Germline V gene lookup returns CDR1 SQVTM and CDR2 ANQGSEA. The V gene end was trimmed by 7 bases and the J gene end by 6 bases; junction bases not matched to a gene: 13. The CDR3 is 15 amino acids. The CDR3 spells CSASRSGGRANEQFF. DNA of the CDR3: TGCAGCGCTTCCCGGAGTGGCGGGAGGGCCAATGAGCAGTTCTTC.

This clonotype was observed a handful of times. This sequence joins TRBV27 and TRBJ1-5, with TRBD1 matching 7 bases. CDR3 size: 15 residues. J was trimmed by 5 bases and V by 4 bases; bases with no gene match: 8. CDR1 and CDR2 (germline): MNHEY, SMNVEV (reference sequence). CDR3 amino acids: CASSSQGTAYQPQHF. The CDR3 bases are TGTGCCAGCAGTTCTCAAGGGACAGCTTATCAGCCCCAGCATTTT.

This clonotype was observed a few times. The chain is built from TRBV4-1 and TRBJ1-2, with 10 bases fitting TRBD1. Germline V gene data show CDR1 as MGHRA and CDR2 as YSYEKL. The CDR3 is 19 amino acids. Trimming took 4 bases from V and 7 from J; bases not matched to a gene: 21. CDR3 DNA sequence: TGCGCCAGCAGCCCAACACTCTCCGCCCGGGACAGGGGTGGTGGTGGCTACACCTTC. Translation gives CASSPTLSARDRGGGGYTF.

Only a few counts were recorded for this clonotype. The chain combines TRBV5-8 with TRBJ1-5; TRBD1 matches at 8 bases. Germline V gives CDR1 SGHTS, CDR2 YDEGEE. This CDR3 contains 15 residues. V trimming: 4 bases; J trimming: 0 bases; junction bases outside the gene matches: 3. DNA of the CDR3: TGTGCCAGCAGCCAGGGACAGGTTAGCAATCAGCCCCAGCATTTT. Its translation is CASSQGQVSNQPQHF. Variable domain in full (rest from reference TRBV5-8 and TRBJ1-5): EAGVTQSPTHLIKTRGQQATLRCSPISGHTSVYWYQQALGLGLQFLLWYDEGEERNRGNFPPRFSGRQFPNYSSELNVNALELEDSALYLCASSQGQVSNQPQHFGDGTRLSIL.

This clonotype showed up just once. The V call is TRBV7-6, the J call TRBJ1-1; possible D gene TRBD1, 5 bases. Germline V gene lookup returns CDR1 SGHVS and CDR2 FNYEAQ. Between the trimmed V and J ends, which lost 7 bases and 5 bases, there was a span of 17 bases. This CDR3 is 14 amino acids long. In nucleotides, the CDR3 is TGTGCCAGCAACAGACTCCCGGGGGATACTGAAGCTTTCTTT. Amino acids: CASNRLPGDTEAFF.